These 16 T cell receptor beta chains came from one sample sequenced in a study of blood T cell repertoires in COVID-19. TCRdb's table, derived via immunoSEQ multiplex PCR, lists solely in-frame clones and lacks some. The sample records 140,000 or so clones, roughly 79% being singletons. Material for sequencing was peripheral blood. The receptor set was obtained from a man aged 50-59 years with active or convalescent COVID-19.

The V call is TRBV28, the J call TRBJ2-1; 11 bases are a match to TRBD2. CDR3 size: 16 residues. J was trimmed by 5 bases and V by 4 bases; bases with no gene match: 7. Germline lookup yields CDR1 MDHEN and CDR2 SYDVKM. The CDR3 loop is CASSSRLAGGDNEQFF. The CDR3 bases are TGTGCCAGCAGTTCCCGTCTAGCGGGAGGCGACAATGAGCAGTTCTTC.

This rearrangement joins TRBV11-2 to TRBJ1-2; D possibly corresponds to TRBD1 (6 bases). Germline CDR1 is SGHAT and CDR2 is FQNNGV. V lost 6 bases, J lost 7 bases, and 15 bases lay in between. The CDR3 sequence is 13 residues long. CDR3 loop: CASSLPGTFGYTF. In DNA, the CDR3 is TGTGCCAGCAGTCTTCCAGGGACATTTGGCTACACCTTC.

This clone was observed a single time. The rearrangement joins TRBV2 to TRBJ2-3; no reliable D call. CDR3 length: 19 amino acids. The V end lost 1 base, the J end lost 1 base, and 21 bases lay between the germline ends. Germline V CDR1 and CDR2: SNHLY, FYNNEI. The CDR3 bases are TGTGCCAGCAGTGAAGAGGTCCGAGTAGGAGTTTGGGGCACAGATACGCAGTATTTT. It yields the protein CASSEEVRVGVWGTDTQYF.

This clone was seen a few times. The V call is TRBV7-2, the J call TRBJ2-7; 8 bases are a match to TRBD1. CDR3 length: 15 residues. J gave up 5 bases and V 5 bases, and 11 bases lay outside the gene matches. Germline loops: CDR1 SGHTA, CDR2 FQGNSA. The CDR3 is CASSIRTGFRHEQYF. The CDR3 nucleotides are TGTGCCAGCAGCATCAGGACAGGGTTTCGCCACGAGCAGTACTTC.

The chain joins TRBV27 to TRBJ1-2; 10 bases are a match to TRBD1. From germline, CDR1 is MNHEY and CDR2 SMNVEV (reference sequence). Trimming at V came to 7 bases and at J to 3 bases, leaving 5 bases not matched to a gene. The CDR3 has 14 residues. The CDR3 reads CASKEGQGYYGYTF. The DNA for the CDR3 is TGTGCCAGCAAGGAGGGACAGGGGTACTATGGCTACACCTTC.

The chain combines TRBV13 with TRBJ1-5; maybe TRBD1 (6 bases). The CDR3 is made up of 15 amino acids. From germline, CDR1 is PRHDT and CDR2 FYEKMQ (reference sequence). Trimming left V 2 bases short and J 2 bases short, with 10 bases between. CDR3 bases: TGTGCCAGCAGCTTATCCAGGGGTGGCAATCAGCCCCAGCATTTT. The encoded protein is CASSLSRGGNQPQHF.

The chain combines TRBV5-6 with TRBJ2-7; D not certain. The germline CDR1 and CDR2 sequences are SGHDT and YYEEEE. The V gene lost 0 bases and the J gene lost 4 bases, with 8 bases spanning the gap. This CDR3 spans 13 amino acids. CDR3 sequence reads: CASSLEYSYEQYF. CDR3 DNA sequence: TGTGCCAGCAGCTTGGAGTACTCTTACGAGCAGTACTTC. The full variable domain, with the rest looked up from reference TRBV5-6 and TRBJ2-7, is DAGVTQSPTHLIKTRGQQVTLRCSPKSGHDTVSWYQQALGQGPQFIFQYYEEEERQRGNFPDRFSGHQFPNYSSELNVNALLLGDSALYLCASSLEYSYEQYFGPGTRLTVT.

This sequence joins TRBV5-8 and TRBJ2-7; D is perhaps TRBD2 (6 bases). There are 13 residues in the CDR3. The ends were cut back, 5 bases at V and 6 bases at J, with 15 bases in the middle. CDR1 and CDR2 (germline): SGHTS, YDEGEE. The chain's CDR3 is CASSPGLTGEQYF. The CDR3 nucleotides are TGTGCCAGCAGTCCCGGACTAACGGGCGAGCAGTACTTC. Using reference TRBV5-8 and TRBJ2-7 for the parts outside the CDR3, the full variable domain is EAGVTQSPTHLIKTRGQQATLRCSPISGHTSVYWYQQALGLGLQFLLWYDEGEERNRGNFPPRFSGRQFPNYSSELNVNALELEDSALYLCASSPGLTGEQYFGPGTRLTVT.

The chain uses TRBV29-1 and TRBJ1-5; 7 bases line up with TRBD1. Germline V gives CDR1 SQVTM, CDR2 ANQGSEA. The CDR3 extends over 14 amino acids. V lost 6 bases, J lost 3 bases, and 8 bases stayed unmatched. CDR3 residues: CSVRTGEINQPQHF. CDR3 coding DNA: TGCAGCGTCCGTACAGGGGAAATCAATCAGCCCCAGCATTTT. Full variable domain (missing parts from reference TRBV29-1 and TRBJ1-5): SAVISQKPSRDICQRGTSLTIQCQVDSQVTMMFWYRQQPGQSLTLIATANQGSEATYESGFVIDKFPISRPNLTFSTLTVSNMSPEDSSIYLCSVRTGEINQPQHFGDGTRLSIL.

The V call is TRBV24-1, the J call TRBJ1-5; D remains unclear. The V end was cut by 12 bases, the J end by 4 bases, with 36 bases between. CDR3 length: 20 residues. Germline lookup yields CDR1 KGHDR and CDR2 SFDVKD. The CDR3 protein is CAGRVRRPTNPMYSNQPQHF. The CDR3 nucleotides read TGTGCCGGCCGGGTTAGGAGGCCAACAAACCCGATGTATTCAAATCAGCCCCAGCATTTT.

This chain's CDR3 is CASSSPRELFF. DNA for the CDR3: TGTGCCAGCAGTTCCCCTAGGGAGCTGTTTTTT. The rearrangement joins TRBV28 to TRBJ2-2; D not resolved. CDR1 MDHEN and CDR2 SYDVKM come from the germline V gene. V gave up 4 bases and J gave up 9 bases, with 6 bases separating them. The CDR3 length is 11 residues. The full variable domain, rest sourced from reference TRBV28 and TRBJ2-2, is DVKVTQSSRYLVKRTGEKVFLECVQDMDHENMFWYRQDPGLGLRLIYFSYDVKMKEKGDIPEGYSVSREKKERFSLILESASTNQTSMYLCASSSPRELFFGEGSRLTVL.

Only a few counts were recorded for this clone. The chain uses TRBV2 and TRBJ2-7, with 8 bases that match TRBD2. The length of the CDR3 is 13 residues. Germline CDR1 is SNHLY and CDR2 is FYNNEI. With 11 bases clipped from V and 3 bases from J, the junction kept 9 bases outside the gene matches. CDR3 in amino acids: CALSPGLDYEQYF. The CDR3 DNA is TGTGCCCTATCCCCGGGACTAGACTACGAGCAGTACTTC.

The J gene is TRBJ2-7, the V gene TRBV29-1; 9 positions agree with TRBD1. The germline V gene has CDR1 SQVTM and CDR2 ANQGSEA. V was clipped by 8 bases and J by 6 bases; unmatched bases: 14. The CDR3 is 14 amino acids. The CDR3 reads CSTSTGGRLFEQYF. Here the CDR3 DNA reads TGCAGCACGAGCACAGGGGGCAGACTATTCGAGCAGTACTTC.

The rearrangement uses TRBV7-3 and TRBJ2-3; TRBD2 agrees at 11 bases. J gave up 4 bases and V 3 bases, and 3 bases lay outside the gene matches. The CDR3 runs 15 residues. Germline CDR1 reads SGHTA; CDR2 reads FQGTGA. In DNA, the CDR3 is TGTGCCAGCAGCTTGACTAGCGGGAACGCAGATACGCAGTATTTT. Protein sequence: CASSLTSGNADTQYF.

The rearrangement uses TRBV30 and TRBJ2-3, with D perhaps matching TRBD1 (5 bases). Trimming left V 2 bases short and J 4 bases short, with 22 bases between. This CDR3 contains 17 residues. Germline V gene data show CDR1 as GTSNPN and CDR2 as SVGIG (reference sequence). DNA of the CDR3: TGTGCCTGGAGTATGTCCCGGACACGTGGTTTGGCAGATACGCAGTATTTT. Translated, it gives CAWSMSRTRGLADTQYF.

Note on this clone: Other nucleotide sequences in the sample specify the same CDR3. The CDR3 region is CASSLDSNYGYTF. CDR3 sequence (DNA): TGTGCCAGCAGCTTAGACAGTAACTATGGCTACACCTTC. V gene TRBV7-3 combines with J gene TRBJ1-2; maybe TRBD1 (5 bases). Trimming removed 2 bases at V and 1 base at J, with 5 bases between. Per the germline V gene, CDR1 is SGHTA and CDR2 is FQGTGA. This CDR3 region has 13 residues.